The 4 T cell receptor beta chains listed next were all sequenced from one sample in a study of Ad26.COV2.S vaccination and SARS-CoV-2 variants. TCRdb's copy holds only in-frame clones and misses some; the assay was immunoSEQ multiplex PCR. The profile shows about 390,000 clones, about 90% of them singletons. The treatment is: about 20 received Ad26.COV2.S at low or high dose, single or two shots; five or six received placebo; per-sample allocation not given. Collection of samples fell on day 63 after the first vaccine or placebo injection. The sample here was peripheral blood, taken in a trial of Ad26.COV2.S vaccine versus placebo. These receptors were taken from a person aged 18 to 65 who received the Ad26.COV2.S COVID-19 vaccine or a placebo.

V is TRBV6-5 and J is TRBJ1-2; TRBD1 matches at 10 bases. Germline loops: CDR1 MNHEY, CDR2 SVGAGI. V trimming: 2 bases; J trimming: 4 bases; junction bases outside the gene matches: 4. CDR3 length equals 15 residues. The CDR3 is CASSYLRTGGYGYTF. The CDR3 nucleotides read TGTGCCAGCAGTTACCTAAGGACAGGGGGCTATGGCTACACCTTC.

The CDR3 region is CAWMGLADTQYF. The CDR3 nucleotides are TGTGCCTGGATGGGGCTAGCAGATACGCAGTATTTT. The chain joins TRBV30 to TRBJ2-3; tentative D call: TRBD1 (5 bases). Germline V lookup: CDR1 GTSNPN, CDR2 SVGIG (reference sequence). V gave up 4 bases and J gave up 4 bases, with 9 bases separating them. This CDR3 region has 12 residues.

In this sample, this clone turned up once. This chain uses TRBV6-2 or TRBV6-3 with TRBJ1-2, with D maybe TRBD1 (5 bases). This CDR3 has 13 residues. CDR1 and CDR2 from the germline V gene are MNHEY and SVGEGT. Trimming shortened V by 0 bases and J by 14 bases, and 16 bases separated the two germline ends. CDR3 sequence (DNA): TGTGCCAGCAGTTACTCTCCGGGACCGGCTTTGACCTTC. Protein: CASSYSPGPALTF.

The CDR3 region is CASSELGQVFWEQYF. CDR3 in DNA: TGTGCCAGCAGTGAATTAGGACAGGTGTTTTGGGAGCAGTACTTC. The rearrangement uses TRBV2 and TRBJ2-7; 7 bases line up with TRBD1. Losses at the gene ends were 2 bases for V and 7 bases for J; bases not matched to a gene: 11. The CDR3 extends over 15 amino acids. Germline V gene lookup returns CDR1 SNHLY and CDR2 FYNNEI.